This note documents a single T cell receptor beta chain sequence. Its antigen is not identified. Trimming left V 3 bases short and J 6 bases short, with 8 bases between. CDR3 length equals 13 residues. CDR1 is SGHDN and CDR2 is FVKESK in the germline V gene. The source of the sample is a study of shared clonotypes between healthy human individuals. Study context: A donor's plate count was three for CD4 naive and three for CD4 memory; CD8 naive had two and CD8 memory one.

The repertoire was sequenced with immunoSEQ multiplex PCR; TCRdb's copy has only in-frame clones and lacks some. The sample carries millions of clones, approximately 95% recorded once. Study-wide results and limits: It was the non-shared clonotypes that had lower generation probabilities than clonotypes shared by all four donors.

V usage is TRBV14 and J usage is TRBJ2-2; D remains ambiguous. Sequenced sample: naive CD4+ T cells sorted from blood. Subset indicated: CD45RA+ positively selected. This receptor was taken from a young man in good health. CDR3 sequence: CASSQQIAGELFF. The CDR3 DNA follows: TGTGCCAGCAGCCAGCAGATAGCCGGGGAGCTGTTTTTT.